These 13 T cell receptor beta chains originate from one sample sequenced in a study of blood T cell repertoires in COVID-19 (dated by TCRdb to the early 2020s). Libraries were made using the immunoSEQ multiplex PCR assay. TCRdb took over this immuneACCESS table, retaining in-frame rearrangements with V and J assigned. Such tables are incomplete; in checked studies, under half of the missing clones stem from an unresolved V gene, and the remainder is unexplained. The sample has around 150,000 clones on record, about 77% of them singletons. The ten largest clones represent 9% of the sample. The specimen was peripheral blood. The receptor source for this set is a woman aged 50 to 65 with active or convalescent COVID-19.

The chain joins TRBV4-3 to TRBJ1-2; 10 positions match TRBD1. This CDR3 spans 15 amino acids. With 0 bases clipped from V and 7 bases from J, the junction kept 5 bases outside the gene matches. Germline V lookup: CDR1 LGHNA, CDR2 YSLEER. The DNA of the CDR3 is TGCGCCAGCAGCCAAGAGTGGGACAGGGGTGCTGGCTACACCTTC. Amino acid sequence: CASSQEWDRGAGYTF.

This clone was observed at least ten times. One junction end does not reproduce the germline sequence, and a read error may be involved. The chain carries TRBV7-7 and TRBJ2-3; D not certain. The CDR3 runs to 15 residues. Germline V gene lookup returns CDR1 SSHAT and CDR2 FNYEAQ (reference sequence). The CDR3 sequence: CASSPTPSSTDTQYF. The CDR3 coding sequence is TGTGCTAGCAGCCCGACACCCTCTAGCACAGATACGCAGTATTTT.

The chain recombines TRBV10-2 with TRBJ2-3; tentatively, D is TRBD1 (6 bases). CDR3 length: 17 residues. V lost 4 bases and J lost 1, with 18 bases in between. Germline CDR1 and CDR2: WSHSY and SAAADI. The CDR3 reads CASSGGHGRVGTDTQYF. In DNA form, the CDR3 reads TGCGCCAGCAGTGGGGGACACGGCAGGGTGGGCACAGATACGCAGTATTTT.

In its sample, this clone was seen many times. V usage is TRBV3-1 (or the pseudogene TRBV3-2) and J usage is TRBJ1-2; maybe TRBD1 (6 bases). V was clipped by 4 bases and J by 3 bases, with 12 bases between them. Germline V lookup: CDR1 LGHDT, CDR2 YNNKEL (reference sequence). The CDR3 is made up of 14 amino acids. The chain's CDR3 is CASSPNRADYGYTF. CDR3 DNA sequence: TGTGCCAGCAGCCCTAACAGGGCGGACTATGGCTACACCTTC.

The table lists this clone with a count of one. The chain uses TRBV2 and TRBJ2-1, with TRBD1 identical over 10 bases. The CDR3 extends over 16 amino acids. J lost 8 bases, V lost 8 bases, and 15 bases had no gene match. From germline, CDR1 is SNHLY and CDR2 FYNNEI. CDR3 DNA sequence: TGTGCCAGCTCACATATCCGGGACAGGGGCCAGGATGAGCAGTTCTTC. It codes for CASSHIRDRGQDEQFF.

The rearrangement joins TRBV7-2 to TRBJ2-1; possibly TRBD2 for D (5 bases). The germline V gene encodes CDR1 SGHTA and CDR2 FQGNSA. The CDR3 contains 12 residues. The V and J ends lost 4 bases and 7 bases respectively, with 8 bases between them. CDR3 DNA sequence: TGTGCCAGCAGCTCCCCGGGGAATGAGCAGTTCTTC. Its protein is CASSSPGNEQFF.

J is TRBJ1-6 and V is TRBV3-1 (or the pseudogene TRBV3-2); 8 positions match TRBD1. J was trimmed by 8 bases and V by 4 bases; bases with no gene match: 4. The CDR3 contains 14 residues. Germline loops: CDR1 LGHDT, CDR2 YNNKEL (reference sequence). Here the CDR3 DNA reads TGTGCCAGCAGCCCGCAGGGGGCGGATTCACCCCTCCACTTT. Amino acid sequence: CASSPQGADSPLHF.

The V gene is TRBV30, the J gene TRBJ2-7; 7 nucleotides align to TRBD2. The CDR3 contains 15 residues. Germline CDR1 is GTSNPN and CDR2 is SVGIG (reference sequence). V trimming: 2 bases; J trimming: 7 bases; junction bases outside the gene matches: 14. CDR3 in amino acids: CAWSSFARGLSEQYF. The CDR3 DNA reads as TGTGCCTGGAGTAGTTTTGCGCGGGGGTTGAGTGAGCAGTACTTC.

The CDR3 region has the DNA TGTGCCAGCAGCTTAGAGCGGGGGGACTATGGCTACACCTTC. This translates into CASSLERGDYGYTF. The V call is TRBV7-9, the J call TRBJ1-2, with D perhaps matching TRBD1 (5 bases). In germline, CDR1 is SEHNR, CDR2 FQNEAQ (reference sequence). CDR3 length: 14 amino acids. Trimming took off 1 base at V and 3 bases at J, with 9 bases between the two ends. The variable domain in full, with the rest retrieved from reference TRBV7-9 and TRBJ1-2, is DTGVSQNPRHKITKRGQNVTFRCDPISEHNRLYWYRQTLGQGPEFLTYFQNEAQLEKSRLLSDRFSAERPKGSFSTLEIQRTEQGDSAMYLCASSLERGDYGYTFGSGTRLTVV.

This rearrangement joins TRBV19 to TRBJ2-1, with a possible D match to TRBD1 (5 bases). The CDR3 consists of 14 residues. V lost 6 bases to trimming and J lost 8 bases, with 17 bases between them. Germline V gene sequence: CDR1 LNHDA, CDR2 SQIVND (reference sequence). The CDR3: CASRDRAGSDEQFF. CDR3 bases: TGTGCCAGTAGAGATCGGGCAGGGTCGGATGAGCAGTTCTTC.

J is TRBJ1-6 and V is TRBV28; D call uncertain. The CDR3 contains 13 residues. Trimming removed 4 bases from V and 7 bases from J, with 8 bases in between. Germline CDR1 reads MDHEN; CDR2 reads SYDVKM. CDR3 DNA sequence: TGTGCCAGCAGTTCAGGACTGAATTCACCCCTCCACTTT. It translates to CASSSGLNSPLHF.

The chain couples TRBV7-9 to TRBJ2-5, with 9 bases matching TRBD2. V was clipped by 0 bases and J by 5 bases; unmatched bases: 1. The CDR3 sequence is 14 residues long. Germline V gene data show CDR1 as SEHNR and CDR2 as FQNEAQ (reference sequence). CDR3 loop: CASSLASGSETQYF. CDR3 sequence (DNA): TGTGCCAGCAGCTTAGCTAGCGGGAGTGAGACCCAGTACTTC.

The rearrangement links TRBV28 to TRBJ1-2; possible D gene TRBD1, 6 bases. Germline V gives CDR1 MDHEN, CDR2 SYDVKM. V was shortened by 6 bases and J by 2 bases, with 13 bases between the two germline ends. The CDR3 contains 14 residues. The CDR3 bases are TGTGCCAGCAGGGTCGGGACAACAAACTATGGCTACACCTTC. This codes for CASRVGTTNYGYTF.